This is a list of T cell receptor beta chains from one sample in a study of T cell responses to AZD1222 COVID-19 vaccine. Sequenced by immunoSEQ multiplex PCR; TCRdb stores in-frame clones only, minus some. The table lists about 130,000 clones, approximately 91% of them singletons. The sample was peripheral blood, taken 28 days after the second AZD1222 dose. These receptors all stem from an adult who received the AZD1222 COVID-19 vaccine. CDR3s include the opening cysteine and the closing phenylalanine or tryptophan. The D gene is left open where the match is weak. Only some rows state a clone size, as once, few, many or a class for expanded clones.

. TRBJ1-2 . TRBV12-3/TRBV12-4 CASSLGQLYGYTF TGTGCCAGCAGTTTAGGACAGCTCTATGGCTACACCTTC
. TRBJ1-2 . TRBV6-5 CASSNTGEGHGYTF TGTGCCAGCAGTAACACGGGGGAGGGTCATGGCTACACCTTC
. TRBJ1-3 . TRBV30 CAWSLGNTIYF TGTGCCTGGAGTCTTGGAAACACCATATATTTT
once TRBJ2-7 TRBD1 TRBV25-1 CASSAPGQGSSYEQYF TGTGCCAGCAGTGCGCCGGGACAGGGGAGCTCCTACGAGCAGTACTTC
. TRBJ1-5 . TRBV24-1 CATSPGQSNQPQHF TGTGCCACCAGCCCCGGGCAGAGCAATCAGCCCCAGCATTTT
. TRBJ1-1 . TRBV7-8 CASSLEGGTEAFF TGTGCCAGCAGCTTAGAGGGGGGCACTGAAGCTTTCTTT
. TRBJ2-7 TRBD1 TRBV5-1 CASSLRDSSYEQYF TGCGCCAGCAGCTTACGGGACAGCTCCTACGAGCAGTACTTC
. TRBJ1-1 . TRBV27 CASSLSVEGRSEAFF TGTGCCAGCAGTTTATCAGTAGAGGGGCGCTCGGAAGCTTTCTTT
. TRBJ2-2 . TRBV9 CASSTIGGSTGELFF TGTGCCAGCAGCACAATCGGCGGGTCCACCGGGGAGCTGTTTTTT
. TRBJ1-2 . TRBV24-1 CATSGGDYGYTF TGTGCCACCAGTGGAGGGGACTATGGCTACACCTTC
. TRBJ1-5 . TRBV2 CASSEVGNDQPQHF TGTGCCAGCAGTGAGGTAGGGAATGATCAGCCCCAGCATTTT
. TRBJ2-7 TRBD1 TRBV30 CAWSLTGLGRTYEQYF TGTGCCTGGAGTTTGACAGGGTTGGGAAGGACCTACGAGCAGTACTTC
. TRBJ1-2 . TRBV3-1/TRBV3-2 CASSQSGFGQGSYGYTF TGTGCCAGCAGCCAATCAGGTTTCGGGCAGGGGAGCTATGGCTACACCTTC
once TRBJ1-1 . TRBV12-3/TRBV12-4 CASSLGGNTEAFF TGTGCCAGCAGTTTAGGCGGGAACACTGAAGCTTTCTTT
. TRBJ2-5 TRBD2 TRBV18 CASSPGLAGEGETQYF TGTGCCAGCTCACCAGGACTAGCGGGAGAAGGGGAGACCCAGTACTTC
. TRBJ2-7 . TRBV2 CASSELPNSYEQYF TGTGCCAGCAGTGAACTACCAAACTCCTACGAGCAGTACTTC
. TRBJ2-7 TRBD2 TRBV28 CASSLSPGTSGRAIEQYF TGTGCCAGCAGTTTATCTCCCGGGACTAGCGGGAGGGCCATCGAGCAGTACTTC
. TRBJ2-2 . TRBV9 CASSDGGVTGELFF TGTGCCAGCAGCGACGGAGGAGTCACCGGGGAGCTGTTTTTT
. TRBJ1-1 . TRBV4-1 CASSDQTTNTEAFF TGCGCCAGCAGCGACCAAACAACGAACACTGAAGCTTTCTTT
. TRBJ1-2 . TRBV7-6 CASSKGNRDVYGYTF TGTGCCAGCAGCAAGGGAAACCGGGACGTCTATGGCTACACCTTC
. TRBJ2-5 . TRBV3-1/TRBV3-2 CASSQRSGTRKWETQYF TGTGCCAGCAGCCAAAGATCCGGGACTCGAAAGTGGGAGACCCAGTACTTC
. TRBJ1-1 . TRBV18 CASSPQPGRKNTEAFF TGTGCCAGCTCACCGCAGCCCGGACGGAAGAACACTGAAGCTTTCTTT
. TRBJ1-5 . TRBV27 CASSPSSGVINQPQHF TGTGCCAGCAGTCCCTCCTCGGGGGTAATCAATCAGCCCCAGCATTTT
. TRBJ2-7 TRBD1 TRBV28 CASSLPTGGRGEQYF TGTGCCAGCAGTTTACCTACAGGGGGACGGGGGGAGCAGTACTTC
. TRBJ2-7 TRBD2 TRBV5-1 CASSPGTSETEQYF TGCGCCAGCAGCCCGGGGACTAGCGAGACAGAGCAGTACTTC
once TRBJ2-7 . TRBV6-1 CASSEDIYEQYF TGTGCCAGCAGTGAAGATATCTACGAGCAGTACTTC
. TRBJ1-2 TRBD1 TRBV5-4 CASTRSAGGNYGYTF TGTGCCAGCACCCGCTCCGCAGGGGGCAACTATGGCTACACCTTC
. TRBJ1-2 . TRBV9 CASSVMGDHTF TGTGCCAGCAGCGTAATGGGAGATCACACCTTC
. TRBJ2-7 TRBD2 TRBV5-6 CASSFGGRSYEQYF TGTGCCAGCAGCTTTGGCGGGAGATCCTACGAGCAGTACTTC
once TRBJ2-7 . TRBV28 CASSLAGTHYEQYF TGTGCCAGCAGTTTAGCTGGGACCCACTACGAGCAGTACTTC
. TRBJ1-1 . TRBV19 CASTNTGRAGTEAFF TGTGCCAGTACTAACACAGGCCGGGCAGGTACTGAAGCTTTCTTT
. TRBJ2-7 . TRBV21-1 CASSTPGRLNSYEQYF TGTGCCAGCAGCACCCCTGGGCGGCTGAACTCCTACGAGCAGTACTTC
. TRBJ2-1 . TRBV15 CATSDRGLAYNEQFF TGTGCCACCAGCGACAGGGGACTAGCCTACAATGAGCAGTTCTTC